Detailed here is one T cell receptor beta chain. The antigen is unknown. The sample is drawn from a study of T cells in localized non-small cell lung cancer. Study-level points and caveats: A single tumor region was sequenced, leaving heterogeneity possible. Adjacent uninvolved lung had the highest clonality, suggesting focused antigen responses. A denser population of T cells in blood accompanied longer overall survival.

The CDR3 is 16 residues long. V lost 0 bases, J lost 1 base, and 12 bases lay in between. Germline values: CDR1 SEHNR, CDR2 FQNEAQ (reference sequence). Assay used: immunoSEQ multiplex PCR; TCRdb lists only in-frame clones, some missing. The sample consists of some 39,000 clones, 86% of them appearing once. This chain links TRBV7-9 with TRBJ1-2; D not resolved. This clonotype originated in a male donor at least 60 years old with stage II lung adenocarcinoma. Sequenced here: peripheral blood mononuclear cells, sampled before any cancer treatment. CDR3 in amino acids: CASSLAGTVLNYGYTF. CDR3 sequence (DNA): TGTGCCAGCAGCTTAGCGGGTACAGTCCTTAACTATGGCTACACCTTC. The variable domain in full, completed from reference TRBV7-9 and TRBJ1-2, reads DTGVSQNPRHKITKRGQNVTFRCDPISEHNRLYWYRQTLGQGPEFLTYFQNEAQLEKSRLLSDRFSAERPKGSFSTLEIQRTEQGDSAMYLCASSLAGTVLNYGYTFGSGTRLTVV.